These 26 T cell receptor beta chains came from one sample sequenced in a study of T cells in Graves' hyperthyroidism and ophthalmopathy. Amplification of TCR beta CDR3 regions was performed using RNA transcripts as template. An initial round of RT-PCR targeting the TCR CDR3 relied on the HTBI primer set. Using its own MiXCR run on the multiplex PCR reads, TCRdb lists one record per CDR3 protein. The data contain under 650,000 distinct CDR3 sequences, around 15% of them seen just once; the ten biggest clones take up approximately 3.8%. The sample was blood. The receptors stem from a woman in her 30s with Graves' hyperthyroidism.

J is TRBJ1-1 and V is TRBV5-1; 8 bases line up with TRBD1. CDR1 SGHRS and CDR2 YFSETQ come from the germline V gene. V was clipped by 5 bases and J by 6 bases; unmatched bases: 6. This CDR3 is built from 13 residues. The CDR3 sequence: CASRDRAGPEAFF. The CDR3, as DNA: TGCGCCAGCAGGGACAGGGCTGGCCCTGAAGCTTTCTTT.

This clonotype was seen a few times. The V and J genes are TRBV15 and TRBJ1-1, with D hard to call. Germline V lookup: CDR1 LNHNV, CDR2 YYDKDF (reference sequence). The CDR3 loop spans 15 amino acids. The V end lost 1 base, the J end lost 0 bases, and 9 bases lay between the germline ends. CDR3 DNA sequence: TGTGCCACCAGCAGAGTGTGGGGATTGAACACTGAAGCTTTCTTT. Encoded protein: CATSRVWGLNTEAFF. Combining the CDR3 with reference TRBV15 and TRBJ1-1 gives the whole variable domain DAMVIQNPRYQVTQFGKPVTLSCSQTLNHNVMYWYQQKSSQAPKLLFHYYDKDFNNEADTPDNFQSRRPNTSFCFLDIRSPGLGDTAMYLCATSRVWGLNTEAFFGQGTRLTVV.

The chain has TRBV6-2 or TRBV6-3 and TRBJ1-3, with 9 bases aligning to TRBD1. The CDR3 is 17 amino acids. CDR1 is MNHEY, CDR2 SVGEGT, per germline. V lost 2 bases, J lost 2 bases, and 7 bases stayed unmatched. In nucleotides, the CDR3 is TGTGCCAGCAGTTACGGGGGACAGGGAAAGCCTGGAAACACCATATATTTT. This sequence encodes CASSYGGQGKPGNTIYF.

This clonotype occurred many times. The chain couples TRBV28 to TRBJ2-5; tentatively, D is TRBD1 (5 bases). In germline, CDR1 is MDHEN, CDR2 SYDVKM. The CDR3 has 15 residues. The V and J ends lost 5 bases and 4 bases respectively, with 17 bases between them. For the CDR3, the DNA is TGTGCCAGCAGTATCCGACAGTGGGGCGGAGAGACCCAGTACTTC. Translation: CASSIRQWGGETQYF.

This clonotype came up many times. The CDR3 region is CSARKEADSYEQYF. CDR3 coding DNA: TGCAGTGCCCGGAAGGAGGCAGATTCCTACGAGCAGTACTTC. The chain is built from TRBV20-1 and TRBJ2-7, with D perhaps TRBD2 (5 bases). The CDR3 extends over 14 amino acids. Germline CDR1 reads DFQATT; CDR2 reads SNEGSKA (reference sequence). Trimming shortened V by 6 bases and J by 1 base, and 16 bases separated the two germline ends.

The genes are TRBV7-8 and TRBJ1-2; possibly TRBD1 for D (6 bases). V was shortened by 5 bases and J by 8 bases, with 21 bases between the two germline ends. Germline-derived CDR1 and CDR2 are SGHVS and FQNEAQ. This CDR3 is 15 amino acids long. The CDR3 nucleotides are TGTGCCAGCAGCCAAGTTACAGGGATTGGTAGGGGCTACACCTTC. Amino acid sequence: CASSQVTGIGRGYTF.

This clonotype occurred many times. J is TRBJ1-1 and V is TRBV27, with D unclear. Germline V gives CDR1 MNHEY, CDR2 SMNVEV (reference sequence). Trimming shortened V by 5 bases and J by 0 bases, and 10 bases separated the two germline ends. The CDR3 sequence is 14 residues long. This CDR3 is CASSRSDLNTEAFF. DNA of the CDR3: TGTGCCAGCAGTCGGTCAGACCTGAACACTGAAGCTTTCTTT.

This clonotype was counted at least ten times. This chain joins TRBV2 and TRBJ1-1; perhaps TRBD1 as D (5 bases). Looked up from germline, CDR1 is SNHLY and CDR2 is FYNNEI. The germline V and J ends were trimmed by 4 bases and 4 bases, with 13 bases remaining between them. CDR3 length: 14 residues. In DNA form, the CDR3 reads TGTGCCAGCAGTGCGGGGGGTCCGGGCACTGAAGCTTTCTTT. The encoded protein is CASSAGGPGTEAFF.

The CDR3 reads CASTKDRNTEAFF. CDR3 sequence (DNA): TGCGCCAGCACAAAAGACAGGAACACTGAAGCTTTCTTT. The V call is TRBV5-1, the J call TRBJ1-1; weak D call: TRBD1 (5 bases). V lost 6 bases, J lost 1 base, and 10 bases lay in between. The CDR3 has 13 residues. CDR1 and CDR2 (germline): SGHRS, YFSETQ.

This clonotype has at least ten counts. J is TRBJ2-3 and V is TRBV12-5; D perhaps matches TRBD2 (5 bases). From germline, CDR1 is LGHNT and CDR2 FRNRAP. The CDR3 extends over 11 amino acids. V was shortened by 4 bases and J by 7 bases, with 6 bases between the two germline ends. The chain's CDR3 is CASGWEYTQYF. In nucleotides, the CDR3 is TGTGCTAGTGGTTGGGAGTATACGCAGTATTTT.

This clonotype was observed at least ten times. The chain has TRBV2 and TRBJ2-3; D is perhaps TRBD1 (6 bases). The CDR3 has 16 amino acids. Germline loops: CDR1 SNHLY, CDR2 FYNNEI. Trimming shortened V by 4 bases and J by 2 bases, and 16 bases separated the two germline ends. The CDR3: CASSGRDKRNTDTQYF. The CDR3, as DNA: TGTGCCAGCAGTGGCCGGGACAAACGAAACACAGATACGCAGTATTTT.

The table lists this clonotype with many counts. V is TRBV27 and J is TRBJ2-7; 8 positions agree with TRBD1. Germline V gives CDR1 MNHEY, CDR2 SMNVEV (reference sequence). V dropped 2 bases and J dropped 4; count of bases not matched to a gene: 7. The CDR3 has 15 amino acids. The CDR3 DNA reads as TGTGCCAGCAGTTTAAGGGCAGGGGGCTTTTACGAGCAGTACTTC. Its protein product is CASSLRAGGFYEQYF.

This clonotype was seen ten or more times. V usage is TRBV6-1 and J usage is TRBJ2-7; D not resolved. Per germline, CDR1 MNHNS and CDR2 SASEGT. Deletions cut 5 bases from V and 4 bases from J, with 12 bases between. This CDR3 is built from 13 residues. CDR3 DNA sequence: TGTGCCAGCAGTTTAGGGCCCTTGTACGAGCAGTACTTC. Its translation: CASSLGPLYEQYF.

This clonotype was picked up many times. The J gene is TRBJ2-7, the V gene TRBV11-2; tentatively, D is TRBD1 (6 bases). The length of the CDR3 is 13 residues. The V end was cut by 2 bases, the J end by 3 bases, with 8 bases between. Germline V CDR1 and CDR2: SGHAT, FQNNGV. CDR3 amino acids: CASSLRTVYEQYF. In DNA form, the CDR3 reads TGTGCCAGCAGCTTAAGGACAGTCTACGAGCAGTACTTC.

This clonotype was seen repeatedly, ten times or more. The V gene is TRBV6-5, the J gene TRBJ2-7, with 10 bases identical to TRBD2. Germline trimming cut 0 bases from V and 7 bases from J; bases unmatched to any gene: 12. The CDR3 contains 17 residues. The germline V gene has CDR1 MNHEY and CDR2 SVGAGI. CDR3: CASSYSWTSGATLEQYF. The CDR3 DNA follows: TGTGCCAGCAGTTACTCGTGGACTAGCGGTGCTACGTTAGAGCAGTACTTC.

In its sample, this clonotype was seen many times. The genes are TRBV11-1 and TRBJ2-7; the D gene is possibly TRBD2 (5 bases). Germline V lookup: CDR1 SGHAT, CDR2 FQDESV (reference sequence). The CDR3 extends over 14 amino acids. The V end lost 5 bases, the J end lost 7 bases, and 18 bases lay between the germline ends. The CDR3 is CASSTGSPEGEQYF. CDR3 sequence (DNA): TGTGCCAGCAGCACCGGGTCCCCAGAGGGTGAGCAGTACTTC.

This clonotype has at least ten counts. The V and J genes are TRBV20-1 and TRBJ2-6; D remains ambiguous. The germline V gene encodes CDR1 DFQATT and CDR2 SNEGSKA (reference sequence). The CDR3 loop spans 13 amino acids. V shed 0 bases and J shed 0 bases, with 0 bases lying between them. The CDR3 loop is CSARDSGANVLTF. CDR3 nucleotides: TGCAGTGCTAGAGACTCTGGGGCCAACGTCCTGACTTTC.

About this clonotype itself: A much larger clonotype is one base distant, so this may be a read error. The chain employs TRBV6-1 and TRBJ2-7, with D perhaps TRBD1 (6 bases). Germline CDR1 MNHNS, CDR2 SASEGT. This CDR3 contains 15 residues. CDR3 protein: CASSEFTGFSCEQYF. CDR3 nucleotide sequence: TGTGCCAGCAGTGAATTCACAGGGTTCTCCTGCGAGCAGTACTTC.

This clonotype occurred many times. The chain employs TRBV3-1 and TRBJ2-1; no definite D call. Germline V CDR1 and CDR2: LGHDT, YNNKEL (reference sequence). Trimming removed 2 bases from V and 6 bases from J, with 8 bases in between. This CDR3 has 13 residues. CDR3 region: CASSQLVGNEQFF. DNA for the CDR3: TGTGCCAGCAGCCAACTAGTTGGCAATGAGCAGTTCTTC.

A note on this clonotype: Since a much larger clone is just one base distant, this may be a read error. The chain carries TRBV20-1 and TRBJ2-7, with 14 bases aligning to TRBD2. Looked up from germline, CDR1 is DFQATT and CDR2 is SNEGSKA (reference sequence). This CDR3 has 14 amino acids. CDR3 nucleotide sequence: TGCGGTGCTGCCGGGACTAGCGGGGGTTTTGAGCAGTACTTC. Its protein is CGAAGTSGGFEQYF.

This clonotype came up a few times. The chain recombines TRBV13 with TRBJ1-3, with D possibly being TRBD1 (6 bases). The V gene lost 4 bases and the J gene lost 0 bases, with 25 bases spanning the gap. CDR3 length: 20 amino acids. The germline V gene has CDR1 PRHDT and CDR2 FYEKMQ (reference sequence). CDR3 in amino acids: CASSSSGGGRLSRSGNTIYF. The CDR3 DNA sequence: TGTGCCAGCAGCTCCAGTGGGGGGGGGCGCCTCTCTCGCTCTGGAAACACCATATATTTT.

This clonotype was detected many times. CDR3 bases: TGTGCCAGCAGGGGGGGGACAGACTATGGCTACACCTTC. Protein sequence: CASRGGTDYGYTF. The chain is built from TRBV6-1 and TRBJ1-2; 7 nucleotides agree with TRBD1. In germline, CDR1 is MNHNS, CDR2 SASEGT. The ends lost 6 bases at V and 3 bases at J; junction bases unmatched: 4. This CDR3 spans 13 amino acids.

This clonotype came up many times. The chain combines TRBV28 with TRBJ1-4; TRBD1 agrees at 7 bases. Germline values: CDR1 MDHEN, CDR2 SYDVKM. The CDR3 spans 16 residues. J lost 3 bases, V lost 5 bases, and 9 bases had no gene match. The CDR3 loop reads CASSPTHRGSNEKLFF. For the CDR3, the DNA is TGTGCCAGCAGTCCAACTCACAGGGGATCTAATGAAAAACTGTTTTTT.

This clonotype appeared a few times. V gene TRBV6-1 combines with J gene TRBJ2-1; 8 bases are shared with TRBD2. The germline V gene encodes CDR1 MNHNS and CDR2 SASEGT. The CDR3 is 15 residues long. J lost 8 bases, V lost 4 bases, and 10 bases had no gene match. CDR3 DNA sequence: TGTGCCAGCAGTGTCTCAGCGGGAGAGATCGATGAGCAGTTCTTC. Encoded protein: CASSVSAGEIDEQFF.

The J gene is TRBJ1-5, the V gene TRBV9, with a tentative D call TRBD1 (5 bases). V was cut by 2 bases and J by 9 bases, with 15 bases left in between. The CDR3 loop spans 14 amino acids. Germline values: CDR1 SGDLS, CDR2 YYNGEE. CDR3 nucleotides: TGTGCCAGCAGCGTCCGGGACTCGTATTCGCCCCAGCATTTT. Its protein product is CASSVRDSYSPQHF. The full variable domain, in which reference TRBV9 and TRBJ1-5 provide the parts outside the CDR3, is DSGVTQTPKHLITATGQRVTLRCSPRSGDLSVYWYQQSLDQGLQFLIQYYNGEERAKGNILERFSAQQFPDLHSELNLSSLELGDSALYFCASSVRDSYSPQHFGDGTRLSIL.

The chain recombines TRBV20-1 with TRBJ2-2; TRBD1 aligns across 11 bases. Germline CDR1 is DFQATT and CDR2 is SNEGSKA (reference sequence). This CDR3 is 15 amino acids long. The ends lost 6 bases at V and 5 bases at J; junction bases unmatched: 8. CDR3 loop: CSAQGGTGGTGELFF. The CDR3 DNA is TGCAGTGCCCAAGGAGGGACAGGGGGGACCGGGGAGCTGTTTTTT.